One and the same sample provided the 24 T cell receptor beta chains below, sequenced in a study of Graves' ophthalmopathy and Graves' hyperthyroidism. Using RNA transcripts, the TCR beta CDR3 regions were amplified. Second-round multiplex PCR came after first-round RT-PCR with HTBI primers. TCRdb reprocessed the multiplex PCR reads with MiXCR, giving one entry per CDR3 protein. This table holds 200,000 to 300,000 distinct CDR3 sequences, 45% found once. The sample consisted of peripheral blood. These receptors were collected from an adult man with Graves' ophthalmopathy.

V and J are TRBV19 and TRBJ2-5, with TRBD1 matching over 7 bases. Per germline, CDR1 LNHDA and CDR2 SQIVND (reference sequence). V lost 4 bases and J lost 2; bases outside the gene matches: 1. The CDR3 contains 13 residues. CDR3 sequence reads: CASSTTGQETQYF. The DNA of the CDR3 is TGTGCCAGTAGTACGACAGGGCAAGAGACCCAGTACTTC.

V gene TRBV15 combines with J gene TRBJ1-1, with TRBD1 identical over 7 bases. Germline trimming cut 5 bases from V and 5 bases from J; bases unmatched to any gene: 2. Germline V CDR1 and CDR2: LNHNV, YYDKDF (reference sequence). This CDR3 has 12 residues. The DNA for the CDR3 is TGTGCCACCAGCGGGGGACAGACTGAAGCTTTCTTT. It encodes CATSGGQTEAFF.

There are a few counts of this clonotype. The CDR3 reads CASSQEHAEAHYGYTF. CDR3 in DNA: TGTGCCAGCAGCCAAGAACACGCCGAAGCACACTATGGCTACACCTTC. The chain carries TRBV4-2 and TRBJ1-2; the D is unclear. Per the germline V gene, CDR1 is LGHNA and CDR2 is YNFKEQ. Between the trimmed V and J ends, which lost 0 bases and 3 bases, there was a span of 14 bases. The CDR3 loop spans 16 amino acids.

This clonotype was seen more than once but under ten times. The chain recombines TRBV6-5 with TRBJ1-5; a possible D gene is TRBD1 (6 bases). Germline V gives CDR1 MNHEY, CDR2 SVGAGI. With 6 bases removed from V and 0 bases from J, the gap between germline ends came to 12 bases. The CDR3 is made up of 15 amino acids. CDR3 protein: CASRPRTDSNQPQHF. The CDR3 DNA sequence: TGTGCCAGCAGGCCGCGGACAGATAGCAATCAGCCCCAGCATTTT.

This chain links TRBV20-1 with TRBJ1-5, with TRBD1 matching over 7 bases. V was pared by 5 bases and J by 4 bases, with 14 bases of the junction left unmatched. CDR1 is DFQATT and CDR2 is SNEGSKA in the germline V gene (reference sequence). CDR3 size: 16 residues. CDR3: CSALRQGPSPNQPQHF. In DNA, the CDR3 is TGCAGTGCTCTCCGACAGGGTCCCTCTCCAAATCAGCCCCAGCATTTT.

The rearrangement uses TRBV7-9 and TRBJ1-6; D unresolved. Germline V CDR1 and CDR2: SEHNR, FQNEAQ (reference sequence). The ends were cut back, 6 bases at V and 10 bases at J, with 22 bases in the middle. This CDR3 spans 16 amino acids. The CDR3 coding sequence is TGTGCCAGCAGTTCCCCGACTATTGACATTCGGTCACCCCTCCACTTT. This translates into CASSSPTIDIRSPLHF. The full variable domain, with the rest looked up from reference TRBV7-9 and TRBJ1-6, is DTGVSQNPRHKITKRGQNVTFRCDPISEHNRLYWYRQTLGQGPEFLTYFQNEAQLEKSRLLSDRFSAERPKGSFSTLEIQRTEQGDSAMYLCASSSPTIDIRSPLHFGNGTRLTVT.

In this sample, this clonotype turned up a few times. The V gene is TRBV7-2, the J gene TRBJ2-2, with D hard to call. Trimming removed 5 bases from V and 6 bases from J, with 13 bases in between. This CDR3 is built from 14 residues. The germline gives CDR1 SGHTA, CDR2 FQGNSA. This chain's CDR3 is CASSPDARSGELFF. The CDR3 nucleotides read TGTGCCAGCAGCCCGGACGCGCGCTCCGGGGAGCTGTTTTTT.

The rearrangement joins TRBV12-3 or TRBV12-4 to TRBJ1-6, with 8 positions matching TRBD1. V shed 3 bases and J 11 bases; nucleotides not matched to a gene: 3. The CDR3 covers 13 residues. CDR3 coding DNA: TGTGCCAGCAGTTTGCAGGGGGCCACACCCCTCCACTTT. Its protein is CASSLQGATPLHF.

The chain carries TRBV6-2 or TRBV6-3 and TRBJ2-7, with TRBD2 matching over 7 bases. The ends lost 0 bases at V and 3 bases at J; junction bases unmatched: 8. The germline V gene has CDR1 MNHEY and CDR2 SVGEGT. The CDR3 is 16 amino acids. This CDR3 reads CASSYSRASGNYEQYF. The CDR3 DNA reads TGTGCCAGCAGTTACTCGAGGGCTAGCGGAAACTACGAGCAGTACTTC.

The V and J genes are TRBV9 and TRBJ1-2; D may be TRBD1 (6 bases). The CDR3 loop spans 13 amino acids. CDR1 is SGDLS, CDR2 YYNGEE, per germline. Trimming removed 4 bases from V and 3 bases from J, with 10 bases in between. For the CDR3, the DNA is TGTGCCAGCAGCACGGGGGGCGACTATGGCTACACCTTC. It is translated as CASSTGGDYGYTF.

V is TRBV11-2 and J is TRBJ2-6, with 7 bases lining up with TRBD1. CDR1 SGHAT and CDR2 FQNNGV come from the germline V gene. V shed 5 bases, J shed 1 base, and the junction held 11 bases outside the gene matches. The CDR3 covers 18 residues. CDR3 in DNA: TGTGCCAGCAGCCCTCGACAGGGTTGGGAGTCTGGGGCCAACGTCCTGACTTTC. This codes for CASSPRQGWESGANVLTF.

The chain is built from TRBV29-1 and TRBJ2-7; 8 nucleotides line up with TRBD1. CDR1 is SQVTM, CDR2 ANQGSEA, per germline. The CDR3 length is 13 residues. CDR3 coding DNA: TGCAGTGCCACGGACAGGGAAACCTACGAGCAGTACTTC. It yields the protein CSATDRETYEQYF.

This clonotype came up a few times. The J gene is TRBJ1-1, the V gene TRBV7-9, with D possibly TRBD1 on 6 matching bases. The V end lost 7 bases, the J end lost 9 bases, and 15 bases lay between the germline ends. CDR1 is SEHNR, CDR2 FQNEAQ, per germline (reference sequence). The length of the CDR3 is 12 residues. The CDR3 coding sequence is TGTGCCAGCACCCCCGGACAGAATCAAGCTTTCTTT. It specifies CASTPGQNQAFF. Supplemented by reference TRBV7-9 and TRBJ1-1, the full variable domain reads DTGVSQNPRHKITKRGQNVTFRCDPISEHNRLYWYRQTLGQGPEFLTYFQNEAQLEKSRLLSDRFSAERPKGSFSTLEIQRTEQGDSAMYLCASTPGQNQAFFGQGTRLTVV.

Concerning this clonotype itself: One end of the junction fails to match germline, which may point to a read error. The V and J genes are TRBV5-5 and TRBJ2-7, with D possibly TRBD1 on 5 matching bases. Germline values: CDR1 SGHKS, CDR2 YYEKEE (reference sequence). This CDR3 spans 16 amino acids. The CDR3 DNA reads TGCGCCAGCAGCCAAAGAATTAGGGGTTTCTCCTACGAGCAGTACTTC. The encoded protein is CASSQRIRGFSYEQYF.

This clonotype has a handful of counts. The rearrangement uses TRBV5-1 and TRBJ1-2; the D is unclear. The germline V gene encodes CDR1 SGHRS and CDR2 YFSETQ. Between the trimmed V and J ends, which lost 0 bases and 7 bases, there was a span of 13 bases. This CDR3 has 14 amino acids. The CDR3 bases are TGCGCCAGCAGCTTGGAAGGGCAAGGAAGTGGCTACACCTTC. Encoded protein: CASSLEGQGSGYTF. Variable domain in full (rest from reference TRBV5-1 and TRBJ1-2): KAGVTQTPRYLIKTRGQQVTLSCSPISGHRSVSWYQQTPGQGLQFLFEYFSETQRNKGNFPGRFSGRQFSNSRSEMNVSTLELGDSALYLCASSLEGQGSGYTFGSGTRLTVV.

A single count supports this clonotype. The rearrangement links TRBV25-1 to TRBJ2-3, with D tentatively TRBD2 (6 bases). There are 16 residues in the CDR3. The germline CDR1 and CDR2 sequences are MGHDK and SYGVNS. Trimming removed 6 bases at V and 3 bases at J, with 19 bases between. The CDR3 sequence: CASSLLRGGATDTQYF. CDR3 nucleotides: TGTGCCAGCAGCCTCCTTCGGGGCGGGGCGACAGATACGCAGTATTTT.

In its sample, this clonotype was seen many times. A junction end diverges from the germline sequence, so it may reflect a read error. The genes are TRBV7-7 and TRBJ2-2, with 7 bases matching TRBD1. The CDR3 extends over 13 amino acids. CDR1 is SSHAT and CDR2 is FNYEAQ in the germline V gene (reference sequence). DNA for the CDR3: TGTGCTAGCAGTTACGACAGGGCCGGGGAGCTGTTTTTT. This codes for CASSYDRAGELFF. Using reference TRBV7-7 and TRBJ2-2 for the parts outside the CDR3, the full variable domain is GAGVSQSPRYKVTKRGQDVTLRCDPISSHATLYWYQQALGQGPEFLTYFNYEAQPDKSGLPSDRFSAERPEGSISTLTIQRTEQRDSAMYRCASSYDRAGELFFGEGSRLTVL.

In this sample, this clonotype turned up a few times. This CDR3 is CASSWEVPRYGYTF. The CDR3 region has the DNA TGCGCCAGCAGCTGGGAGGTTCCGAGATATGGCTACACCTTC. The chain has TRBV5-1 and TRBJ1-2; D ambiguous. The germline gives CDR1 SGHRS, CDR2 YFSETQ. With 3 bases removed from V and 5 bases from J, the gap between germline ends came to 14 bases. This CDR3 has 14 amino acids.

This clonotype was found many times. The V gene is TRBV29-1, the J gene TRBJ1-5; tentative D call: TRBD1 (5 bases). Looked up from germline, CDR1 is SQVTM and CDR2 is ANQGSEA. This CDR3 has 13 residues. V lost 7 bases to trimming and J lost 3 bases, with 13 bases between them. The DNA for the CDR3 is TGCAGCGCTGCCGGCAGGGTCAATCAGCCCCAGCATTTT. Translated, it gives CSAAGRVNQPQHF.

A word on this clonotype: Sequence at one end of the junction differs from germline and may be a read error. This chain connects TRBV20-1 to TRBJ2-5, with D possibly being TRBD2 (6 bases). Germline assignment: CDR1 DFQATT and CDR2 SNEGSKA (reference sequence). The CDR3 has 8 residues. The CDR3 nucleotides are TGCAGTGCAAGTAGGGGAGGCTTC. This codes for CSASRGGF.

Only one count was recorded for this clonotype. One end of the junction is discordant with germline, which a read error may explain. The CDR3 sequence: CASRRGLTSREETQYF. The DNA of the CDR3 is TGCGCCAGCAGGAGGGGCCTTACTAGCAGAGAAGAGACCCAGTACTTC. V is TRBV7-8 and J is TRBJ2-5; a weak D match, TRBD2 (6 bases). The CDR3 totals 16 residues. Germline loops: CDR1 SGHVS, CDR2 FQNEAQ.

This chain joins TRBV20-1 and TRBJ1-1; D might be TRBD1 (5 bases). V lost 6 bases to trimming and J lost 0 bases, with 14 bases between them. CDR1 DFQATT and CDR2 SNEGSKA come from the germline V gene (reference sequence). The CDR3 sequence is 14 residues long. CDR3 loop: CSAQKGSVNTEAFF. The DNA for the CDR3 is TGCAGTGCGCAAAAGGGGTCTGTGAACACTGAAGCTTTCTTT.

V and J are TRBV5-1 and TRBJ2-5, with 10 bases aligning to TRBD1. Germline V gene lookup returns CDR1 SGHRS and CDR2 YFSETQ. The CDR3 is 15 amino acids. V lost 3 bases to trimming and J lost 3 bases; unmatched junction nucleotides: 5. As DNA, the CDR3 is TGCGCCAGCAGCTATCTGACAGGGGGCGAAGAGACCCAGTACTTC. This gives the protein CASSYLTGGEETQYF.

This clonotype was counted between two and nine times. V is TRBV9 and J is TRBJ2-7, with D tentatively TRBD1 (6 bases). The CDR3 extends over 15 amino acids. Trimming took 5 bases from V and 3 from J, leaving 18 bases between them. Germline loops: CDR1 SGDLS, CDR2 YYNGEE. This CDR3 reads CASSTYFRGDYEQYF. DNA of the CDR3: TGTGCCAGCAGTACCTATTTCAGGGGCGACTACGAGCAGTACTTC.